A single sample is the source of the 31 T cell receptor beta chains below, sequenced in a study of blood T cell repertoires in COVID-19. Produced via immunoSEQ multiplex PCR; TCRdb's table is partial and in-frame only. Here the sample spans about 440,000 clones, approximately 90% being singletons. The source material was peripheral blood. These receptors all come from a woman in her twenties or thirties with acute or convalescent COVID-19.

The chain is built from TRBV3-1 (or the pseudogene TRBV3-2) and TRBJ1-1; TRBD1 matches 7 bases. The CDR3 consists of 13 residues. CDR1 LGHDT and CDR2 YNNKEL come from the germline V gene (reference sequence). J gave up 5 bases and V 4 bases, and 4 bases lay outside the gene matches. CDR3 in DNA: TGTGCCAGCAGCCCATCGACAGGGACTGAAGCTTTCTTT. This encodes CASSPSTGTEAFF.

The CDR3 loop reads CASSRNLGLAVTDTQYF. For the CDR3, the DNA is TGTGCCAGCAGCCGAAATTTGGGACTAGCGGTCACAGATACGCAGTATTTT. The chain employs TRBV5-6 and TRBJ2-3; TRBD2 agrees at 11 bases. J lost 2 bases, V lost 4 bases, and 9 bases had no gene match. This CDR3 comprises 17 residues. Germline values: CDR1 SGHDT, CDR2 YYEEEE.

V gene TRBV19 combines with J gene TRBJ2-3, with TRBD2 as a possible D gene (7 bases). Trimming pared 7 bases from V and 1 base from J, leaving 15 bases between. The germline V gene encodes CDR1 LNHDA and CDR2 SQIVND (reference sequence). The CDR3 is made up of 15 amino acids. CDR3 amino acids: CASKVGGEGTDTQYF. The CDR3 nucleotides are TGTGCCAGTAAGGTAGGGGGGGAAGGCACAGATACGCAGTATTTT.

This clone has a single count. This sequence joins TRBV21-1 and TRBJ2-1; the D call of TRBD1 is as the table states it, not checked on the DNA. TRBV21-1 is flagged as a pseudogene. This CDR3 has 12 residues. The DNA for the CDR3 is TGTGAAGGAGAGGACAGGGAGAATGAGCAGTTCTTC. This gives the protein CEGEDRENEQFF.

The chain uses TRBV9 and TRBJ1-2; D unresolved. This CDR3 region has 13 residues. Germline CDR1 and CDR2: SGDLS and YYNGEE. V was shortened by 0 bases and J by 2 bases, with 5 bases between the two germline ends. CDR3 sequence reads: CASSVDLNYGYTF. The CDR3 bases are TGTGCCAGCAGCGTAGATCTGAACTATGGCTACACCTTC.

The rearrangement joins TRBV5-6 to TRBJ2-2, with 9 nucleotides matching TRBD2. CDR1 and CDR2 from the germline V gene are SGHDT and YYEEEE. After removal of 0 bases from V and 6 bases from J, the junction contained 3 bases not matched to a gene. The CDR3 spans 15 residues. CDR3 coding DNA: TGTGCCAGCAGCTTGGAGCGGGGGGCCCCCGGGGAGCTGTTTTTT. This sequence encodes CASSLERGAPGELFF.

Concerning this clone itself: An end of the junction differs from the germline gene, which may be a read error. This chain joins TRBV27 and TRBJ2-7; 7 bases are a match to TRBD2. Germline V gene data show CDR1 as MNHEY and CDR2 as SMNVEV (reference sequence). The CDR3 loop spans 12 amino acids. This chain's CDR3 is CASINREDLGDF. Written as DNA, the CDR3 is TGTGCCAGCATTAACCGGGAGGACCTTGGGGACTTC.

The chain carries TRBV2 and TRBJ1-4, with D perhaps matching TRBD1 (5 bases). The CDR3 is 14 residues long. Trimming shortened V by 6 bases and J by 3 bases, and 11 bases separated the two germline ends. Germline assignment: CDR1 SNHLY and CDR2 FYNNEI. In DNA, the CDR3 is TGTGCCAGCAGCCAGGGAAGTTCTAATGAAAAACTGTTTTTT. Its protein product is CASSQGSSNEKLFF.

The chain links TRBV15 to TRBJ1-5; D is perhaps TRBD1 (5 bases). The ends were cut back, 0 bases at V and 3 bases at J, with 9 bases in the middle. This CDR3 has 15 residues. Germline CDR1 is LNHNV and CDR2 is YYDKDF (reference sequence). CDR3 coding DNA: TGTGCCACCAGCAGAGACAGGGCCGTCAATCAGCCCCAGCATTTT. Translated: CATSRDRAVNQPQHF.

The CDR3 sequence: CASSLTGINEKLFF. In DNA, the CDR3 is TGTGCCAGCAGCCTGACAGGGATTAATGAAAAACTGTTTTTT. The chain carries TRBV7-2 and TRBJ1-4; 7 bases align to TRBD1. The CDR3 has 14 residues. Germline CDR1 and CDR2: SGHTA and FQGNSA. Trimming cost V 5 bases and J 4 bases; bases outside gene matches: 4. Drawing the rest from reference TRBV7-2 and TRBJ1-4, the complete variable domain is GAGVSQSPSNKVTEKGKDVELRCDPISGHTALYWYRQSLGQGLEFLIYFQGNSAPDKSGLPSDRFSAERTGGSVSTLTIQRTQQEDSAVYLCASSLTGINEKLFFGSGTQLSVL.

J is TRBJ2-2 and V is TRBV27, with D possibly matching TRBD1 (6 bases). Germline-derived CDR1 and CDR2 are MNHEY and SMNVEV (reference sequence). V was trimmed by 5 bases and J by 2 bases, leaving 12 bases between them. The CDR3 sequence is 15 residues long. The CDR3 sequence is CASSVRDINTGELFF. The DNA of the CDR3 is TGTGCCAGCAGTGTCCGGGACATTAACACCGGGGAGCTGTTTTTT.

This chain connects TRBV5-6 to TRBJ1-1, with a tentative D call TRBD1 (6 bases). With 1 base removed from V and 14 bases from J, the gap between germline ends came to 15 bases. The CDR3 consists of 12 residues. Germline CDR1 and CDR2: SGHDT and YYEEEE. The CDR3 DNA reads TGTGCCAGCAGCTTGCGGGGACACGGCCGCTTCTTT. This translates into CASSLRGHGRFF.

This clone was observed once. The chain is built from TRBV4-1 and TRBJ1-1, with TRBD1 identical over 9 bases. CDR3 length equals 15 residues. V lost 2 bases, J lost 10 bases, and 11 bases stayed unmatched. CDR1 MGHRA and CDR2 YSYEKL come from the germline V gene. Here the CDR3 DNA reads TGCGCCAGCAGCCAACCCACCGCCAAGGACAGGGGAGCTTTCTTT. Translation gives CASSQPTAKDRGAFF.

CDR3 amino acids: CASSPPGIQGTEAFF. The CDR3 DNA reads TGTGCCAGCTCACCTCCAGGAATTCAGGGCACTGAAGCTTTCTTT. J is TRBJ1-1 and V is TRBV18; maybe TRBD1 (5 bases). CDR1 and CDR2 from the germline V gene are KGHSH and LQKENI. The CDR3 is 15 amino acids. V was pared by 3 bases and J by 4 bases, with 15 bases between.

The chain has TRBV6-5 and TRBJ2-2; 9 bases are shared with TRBD1. The V segment lost 6 bases and the J segment 9 bases; nucleotides outside the gene matches: 11. The CDR3 has 15 amino acids. Germline-derived CDR1 and CDR2 are MNHEY and SVGAGI. This CDR3 reads CASRGDRVFRRELFF. CDR3 sequence (DNA): TGTGCCAGCAGGGGGGACAGGGTTTTTAGGCGGGAGCTGTTTTTT.

The chain couples TRBV10-1 to TRBJ2-2, with 7 positions matching TRBD2. Germline CDR1 and CDR2: WNHNN and SYGVQD (reference sequence). Trimming at V came to 0 bases and at J to 6 bases, leaving 10 bases not matched to a gene. This CDR3 has 17 amino acids. CDR3 nucleotides: TGCGCCAGCAGTGAGTCGAGGTGGGGGGGAAGATCCGGGGAGCTGTTTTTT. Its protein is CASSESRWGGRSGELFF.

This chain links TRBV27 with TRBJ2-7; D possibly corresponds to TRBD2 (5 bases). This CDR3 region has 14 residues. V dropped 3 bases and J dropped 2 bases, with 11 bases sitting between them. The V gene's germline CDR1 is MNHEY and CDR2 SMNVEV (reference sequence). The CDR3 DNA is TGTGCCAGCAGTTTTGGGCGGGTACCCTACGAGCAGTACTTC. Amino acid sequence: CASSFGRVPYEQYF.

The gene calls are TRBV5-5 and TRBJ2-5; 7 nucleotides align to TRBD1. The CDR3 runs to 16 residues. Germline assignment: CDR1 SGHKS and CDR2 YYEKEE (reference sequence). After removal of 3 bases from V and 4 bases from J, the junction contained 12 bases not matched to a gene. For the CDR3, the DNA is TGTGCCAGCAGCTACACCCGCGACAGGGTAATAGAGACCCAGTACTTC. As protein: CASSYTRDRVIETQYF.

On this clone: Other DNA sequences in this specimen translate into the identical CDR3. The chain joins TRBV5-1 to TRBJ2-2; no definite D call. The V gene's germline CDR1 is SGHRS and CDR2 YFSETQ. Trimming stripped 2 bases from V and 3 bases from J, with 5 bases between. The CDR3 runs to 13 residues. As DNA, the CDR3 is TGCGCCAGCAGCTTAGGAGACACCGGGGAGCTGTTTTTT. Protein sequence: CASSLGDTGELFF.

This sequence joins TRBV2 and TRBJ1-2, with D unclear. The V end was cut by 7 bases, the J end by 7 bases, with 10 bases between. This CDR3 is 11 amino acids long. The germline V gene encodes CDR1 SNHLY and CDR2 FYNNEI. CDR3 sequence reads: CASTTSLGYTF. For the CDR3, the DNA is TGTGCCAGCACGACTTCACTTGGCTACACCTTC.

The chain joins TRBV6-5 to TRBJ2-5; TRBD1 agrees at 8 bases. This CDR3 comprises 14 residues. Trimming at V came to 5 bases and at J to 7 bases, leaving 9 bases not matched to a gene. The germline V gene encodes CDR1 MNHEY and CDR2 SVGAGI. Here the CDR3 reads CASSLSTGDGTQYF. DNA of the CDR3: TGTGCCAGCAGTCTGTCGACAGGGGACGGGACCCAGTACTTC.

The chain couples TRBV9 to TRBJ2-7; no definite D call. Trimming left V 3 bases short and J 2 bases short, with 12 bases between. The CDR3 contains 14 residues. Germline lookup yields CDR1 SGDLS and CDR2 YYNGEE. CDR3 nucleotide sequence: TGTGCCAGCAGCGACCTAAAGCCCCCCTACGAGCAGTACTTC. Its translation: CASSDLKPPYEQYF.

The table lists this clone with a few counts. V gene TRBV11-3 combines with J gene TRBJ1-3, with TRBD1 as a possible D gene (5 bases). This CDR3 comprises 14 residues. The ends were cut back, 2 bases at V and 2 bases at J, with 7 bases in the middle. CDR1 and CDR2 (germline): SGHNT, YENEEA. CDR3 DNA sequence: TGTGCCAGCAGCTTATCGACAGCTGGAAACACCATATATTTT. Translated, it gives CASSLSTAGNTIYF. Full variable domain (rest looked up from reference TRBV11-3 and TRBJ1-3): EAGVVQSPRYKIIEKKQPVAFWCNPISGHNTLYWYLQNLGQGPELLIRYENEEAVDDSQLPKDRFSAERLKGVDSTLKIQPAELGDSAVYLCASSLSTAGNTIYFGEGSWLTVV.

V is TRBV6-1 and J is TRBJ2-6; D gene ambiguous. CDR3 length: 16 amino acids. Germline CDR1 reads MNHNS; CDR2 reads SASEGT. The V end was cut by 4 bases, the J end by 0 bases, with 10 bases between. The CDR3 spells CASSGVSGSGANVLTF. Here the CDR3 DNA reads TGTGCCAGCAGTGGGGTTTCAGGCTCTGGGGCCAACGTCCTGACTTTC.

The chain links TRBV2 to TRBJ1-2; 8 bases fit TRBD1. Germline loops: CDR1 SNHLY, CDR2 FYNNEI. The J segment lost 8 bases and the V segment lost 6 bases, leaving 11 bases of the junction unmatched. This CDR3 region has 14 residues. The CDR3 here is CASSVTAGGKGYTF. The CDR3 DNA is TGTGCCAGCAGCGTAACTGCAGGGGGCAAAGGCTACACCTTC.

This clone has more than one count but fewer than ten. The J gene is TRBJ1-5, the V gene TRBV19; a weak D match, TRBD1 (5 bases). Per germline, CDR1 LNHDA and CDR2 SQIVND (reference sequence). The V and J ends lost 6 bases and 0 bases respectively, with 18 bases between them. There are 17 residues in the CDR3. The CDR3 here is CASRKYGGRNSNQPQHF. CDR3 in DNA: TGTGCCAGTAGAAAGTACGGGGGAAGGAATAGCAATCAGCCCCAGCATTTT.

The chain combines TRBV9 with TRBJ2-1; 7 nucleotides agree with TRBD2. J lost 10 bases, V lost 0 bases, and 7 bases had no gene match. Germline-derived CDR1 and CDR2 are SGDLS and YYNGEE. This CDR3 contains 14 residues. The CDR3 region is CASSVGVRGDEQFF. The CDR3 DNA follows: TGTGCCAGCAGCGTAGGAGTTCGGGGGGACGAGCAGTTCTTC.

The CDR3 is CASSLVPYQPQHF. The CDR3 DNA is TGTGCCAGCAGTTTAGTCCCTTATCAGCCCCAGCATTTT. The genes are TRBV12-3 or TRBV12-4 and TRBJ1-5; no clear D. This CDR3 is built from 13 residues. V was cut by 1 base and J by 5 bases, with 6 bases left in between.

The chain carries TRBV18 and TRBJ1-6; 11 bases are a match to TRBD1. Germline loops: CDR1 KGHSH, CDR2 LQKENI. V shed 3 bases and J 10 bases; nucleotides not matched to a gene: 5. There are 15 residues in the CDR3. CDR3 protein: CASSPGTGGISPLHF. For the CDR3, the DNA is TGTGCCAGCTCACCCGGGACAGGGGGAATCTCACCCCTCCACTTT. The full variable domain, completed using reference TRBV18 and TRBJ1-6, is NAGVMQNPRHLVRRRGQEARLRCSPMKGHSHVYWYRQLPEEGLKFMVYLQKENIIDESGMPKERFSAEFPKEGPSILRIQQVVRGDSAAYFCASSPGTGGISPLHFGNGTRLTVT.

The genes are TRBV28 and TRBJ2-7, with 12 bases aligning to TRBD2. CDR3 length: 15 residues. Germline V gene sequence: CDR1 MDHEN, CDR2 SYDVKM. V shed 4 bases and J 2 bases; nucleotides not matched to a gene: 3. The CDR3 sequence: CASSSRTSGAYEQYF. CDR3 DNA sequence: TGTGCCAGCAGTTCCCGGACTAGCGGGGCCTACGAGCAGTACTTC.

V and J are TRBV5-1 and TRBJ1-2, with D perhaps TRBD1 (5 bases). CDR1 is SGHRS and CDR2 is YFSETQ in the germline V gene. This CDR3 comprises 14 residues. V was shortened by 3 bases and J by 0 bases, with 9 bases between the two germline ends. The CDR3 here is CASSSTGANYGYTF. The CDR3 coding sequence is TGCGCCAGCAGCTCGACGGGGGCTAACTATGGCTACACCTTC.